The source of this TCR beta chain is a study of blood T cell repertoires in COVID-19. Whole-study context: Collection of acute and convalescent COVID-19 samples took place in the United States, Italy and Spain. T cells, B-cell-depleted T cells, or PBMCs provided the cDNA or gDNA that served as material.

The ends were cut back, 8 bases at V and 0 bases at J, with 14 bases in the middle. CDR1 and CDR2 from the germline V gene are SNHLY and FYNNEI. The CDR3 has 16 amino acids. The protocol was immunoSEQ multiplex PCR, while the TCRdb copy is restricted to in-frame clones and leaves out a portion. The sample has 150,000 to 180,000 clones, 85% to 90% seen once. The TCR comes from a woman in her thirties or forties with acute or convalescent COVID-19. This rearrangement joins TRBV2 to TRBJ2-6, with D hard to call. The specimen sequenced was peripheral blood. In DNA, the CDR3 is TGTGCCAGCGGGTCCGGTGGGCGCTCTGGGGCCAACGTCCTGACTTTC. Protein: CASGSGGRSGANVLTF.